This T cell receptor (beta chain) came from a study of regulatory T cells in long-lasting Graves disease (dated by TCRdb to the early 2020s). The study in broad terms: To count as having persistent Graves' disease, a patient had to have received antithyroid drug treatment for over 5 years with TSH receptor autoantibodies remaining persistently positive. Patients with persistent Graves' disease were compared with patients with newly diagnosed Graves' disease using TCR sequencing and RNA sequencing of peripheral blood. The study was conducted in China and was registered as a clinical trial. A total of 35 or so samples were covered by TCR sequencing, comprising roughly 13 persistent and approximately 20 newly diagnosed Graves' disease patients. Persistent Graves' disease patients in the clinical cohort had taken antithyroid drugs for roughly ten years on average. The study at large found these results: Because the primary lesion, thyroid tissue, could not be accessed, the study looked at peripheral blood alone. Lower TCR Shannon entropy and fewer highly expanded clones were observed in persistent Graves' disease patients than in newly diagnosed patients, which suggested clonal expansion. Sequencing and analysis were restricted to the TCR beta chain. The authors acknowledged the small sample size as a limitation that may reduce accuracy. More public clonotypes were shared among persistent patients (under 3,000) than among newly diagnosed patients (approximately 1,000).

What the time point label conveys for this sample: persistent/refractory GD, antithyroid drugs over 5 years with positive TRAb. RNA was extracted from PBMCs in TRIzol for both TCR sequencing and RNA sequencing. The diagnosis of Graves' disease was made according to American Thyroid Association guidelines. Patients for the study were recruited at an endocrinology department in Xi'an, China. Each patient gave approximately 9 milliliters of peripheral blood, collected in an EDTA anticoagulant tube. Ficoll Paque Plus density gradient separation was used to isolate PBMCs, and no further T cell sorting was performed. RNA quality was checked with an Agilent 2100 Bioanalyzer and agarose gel, and concentration with a NanoDrop 2000. The protocol used for the library was multiplex PCR. Sequenced on an Illumina HiSeq 4000. iRepertoire HTBI primers and Arm-PCR amplification of CDR3 regions were used to construct TCR beta libraries. PCR products were gel purified before sequencing. Under the source paper's analysis protocol: Across samples, fewer than 70 TRBV and 13 to 15 TRBJ segments were identified and used for gene usage analysis of CDR3 amino acid clonotypes. Filtered high-quality paired reads were merged into contigs using COPE and FqMerger. BLAST was used to align contigs to IMGT TRBV, TRBD and TRBJ reference genes, and CDR3 was defined according to IMGT. Any clonotype with a frequency above 0.1% was classified as a highly expanded clone. Shannon entropy served as the measure of repertoire diversity, while the Gini coefficient captured V-J evenness. A clonotype was considered public if more than one individual shared it. Starting from the raw public reads, TCRdb applied fastp trimming at Q25, assembled clones with MiXCR and retained in-frame beta chains. Here each entry gathers all rows of one CDR3 protein and keeps the most common genes and DNA. TCRdb's processing, not the authors' own work, is the source of the V and J calls. The sample yields approximately 380,000 distinct CDR3 sequences; less than 25% were counted once. More than 20% of the sample rests with the top ten.

Details on this clonotype: The target of this receptor is not known. The input lacks base qualities; no much larger clone sits a single base away.

The sequence was obtained from a female donor with Graves disease. The specimen was peripheral blood mononuclear cells (PBMCs), collected when the disease was refractory, from a patient treated with antithyroid drugs.

The CDR3 region: CASSPIGRGRKTSYEQYF. The DNA sequence reads TGTGCCAGCAGCCCGATCGGAAGGGGCCGTAAAACTTCCTACGAGCAGTACTTC. Here the chain combines TRBV11-2 and TRBJ2-7; the D gene is perhaps TRBD1, from 5 matching bases. V was cut back by 5 bases and J by 1 base, leaving a gap of 24 bases between them. Its CDR3 holds 18 amino acids, cysteine through phenylalanine. Of all the DNA, just the CDR3 is kept, 54 bases in frame from base 1. The germline V gene yields SGHAT for CDR1 and FQNNGV for CDR2.